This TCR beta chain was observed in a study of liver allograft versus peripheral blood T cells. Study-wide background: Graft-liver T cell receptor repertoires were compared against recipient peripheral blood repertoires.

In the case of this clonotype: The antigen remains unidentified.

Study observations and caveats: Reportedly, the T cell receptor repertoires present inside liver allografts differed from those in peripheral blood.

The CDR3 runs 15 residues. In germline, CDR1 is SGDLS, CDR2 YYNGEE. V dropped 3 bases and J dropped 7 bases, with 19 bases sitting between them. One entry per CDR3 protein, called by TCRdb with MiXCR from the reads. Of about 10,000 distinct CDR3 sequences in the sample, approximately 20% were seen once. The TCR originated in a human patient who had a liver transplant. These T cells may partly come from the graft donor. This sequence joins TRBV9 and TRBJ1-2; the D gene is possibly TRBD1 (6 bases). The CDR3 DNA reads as TGTGCCAGCAGCGCCCAATTGGGGGCGTTTGCTGGCTACACCTTC. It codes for CASSAQLGAFAGYTF.